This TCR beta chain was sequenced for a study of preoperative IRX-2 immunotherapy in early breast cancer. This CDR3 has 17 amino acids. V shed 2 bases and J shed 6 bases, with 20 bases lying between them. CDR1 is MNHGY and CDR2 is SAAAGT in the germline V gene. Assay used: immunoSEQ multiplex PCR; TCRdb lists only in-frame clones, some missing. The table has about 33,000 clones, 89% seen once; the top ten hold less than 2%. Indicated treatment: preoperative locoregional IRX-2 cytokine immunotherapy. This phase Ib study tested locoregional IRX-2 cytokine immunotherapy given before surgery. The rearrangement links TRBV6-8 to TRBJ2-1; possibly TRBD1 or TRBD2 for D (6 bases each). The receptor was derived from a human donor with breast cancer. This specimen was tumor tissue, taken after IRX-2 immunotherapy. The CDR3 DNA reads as TGTGCCAGCAGTTACAGGGGCCACATTACGGGGGCCAATGAGCAGTTCTTC. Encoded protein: CASSYRGHITGANEQFF.